The TCR beta chain described here comes from a study of monozygotic twins with inflammatory bowel disease. TCRdb reworked the 5' RACE reads into one entry per CDR3 protein, no DNA. The specimen's table records about 440,000 distinct CDR3 sequences. The CDR3 is made up of 14 amino acids. Germline V gene data show CDR1 as MNHEY and CDR2 as SMNVEV (reference sequence). Sequencing used blood. The clonotype was recovered from a human donor with ulcerative colitis or Crohn's disease, or a healthy co-twin of an affected twin (not recorded which). V and J are TRBV27 and TRBJ2-2; TCRdb's assignment of TRBD1 cannot be checked, as there is no DNA. The CDR3 loop reads CATGDRRNIGELFF.